These 21 T cell receptor beta chains share one sample of origin, sequenced in a study of blood T cell repertoires in COVID-19. Repertoires were generated with immunoSEQ multiplex PCR, while TCRdb's copy carries only in-frame clones and drops some. The data contain around 230,000 clones, more than 75% of them singletons. The source material was peripheral blood. These receptors were collected from an older woman with active or convalescent COVID-19.

CDR3 nucleotides: TGTGCCAGCAGCGGCCGGGACAGGGGCTCCAACACTGAAGCTTTCTTT. This codes for CASSGRDRGSNTEAFF. The rearrangement uses TRBV7-8 and TRBJ1-1; TRBD1 agrees at 10 bases. The CDR3 has 16 residues. Trimming removed 5 bases from V and 2 bases from J; junction bases left unmatched: 8. In germline, CDR1 is SGHVS, CDR2 FQNEAQ.

The CDR3 coding sequence is TGCGCCAGCAGCCAATCATGGCTAGCTAAGGTCCCCCTAAGCTACAATGAGCAGTTCTTC. This sequence encodes CASSQSWLAKVPLSYNEQFF. The chain recombines TRBV4-1 with TRBJ2-1; TRBD2 is a possible D gene (5 bases). Looked up from germline, CDR1 is MGHRA and CDR2 is YSYEKL. V was pared by 2 bases and J by 3 bases, with 26 bases between. CDR3 size: 20 residues.

The chain joins TRBV7-9 to TRBJ1-1; no firm D call. Deletions cut 5 bases from V and 1 base from J, with 11 bases between. CDR3 size: 14 residues. Per germline, CDR1 SEHNR and CDR2 FQNEAQ (reference sequence). The CDR3 loop reads CASSREIPNTEAFF. DNA of the CDR3: TGTGCCAGCAGCCGAGAGATCCCGAACACTGAAGCTTTCTTT. The whole variable domain, remainder taken from reference TRBV7-9 and TRBJ1-1, is DTGVSQNPRHKITKRGQNVTFRCDPISEHNRLYWYRQTLGQGPEFLTYFQNEAQLEKSRLLSDRFSAERPKGSFSTLEIQRTEQGDSAMYLCASSREIPNTEAFFGQGTRLTVV.

The genes are TRBV6-6 and TRBJ2-7; D uncertain. CDR3 length equals 13 residues. V lost 2 bases, J lost 5 bases, and 10 bases lay in between. The germline V gene has CDR1 MNHNY and CDR2 SVGAGI (reference sequence). The CDR3, as DNA: TGTGCCAGCAGTTACCCCCTTTCGGACGAGCAGTACTTC. As protein: CASSYPLSDEQYF.

The CDR3 here is CASQGTGGDNEQFF. CDR3 nucleotides: TGTGCCAGCCAGGGGACAGGGGGGGACAATGAGCAGTTCTTC. V and J are TRBV9 and TRBJ2-1, with 11 positions matching TRBD1. Germline-derived CDR1 and CDR2 are SGDLS and YYNGEE. V lost 7 bases, J lost 5 bases, and 5 bases stayed unmatched. This CDR3 region has 14 residues.

The chain has TRBV7-9 and TRBJ2-7; maybe TRBD2 (6 bases). This CDR3 contains 13 residues. V shed 0 bases and J shed 6 bases, with 9 bases lying between them. Germline CDR1 is SEHNR and CDR2 is FQNEAQ (reference sequence). CDR3 protein: CASSLAWGVEQYF. CDR3 sequence (DNA): TGTGCCAGCAGCTTAGCTTGGGGGGTCGAGCAGTACTTC.

This chain uses TRBV6-2 or TRBV6-3 with TRBJ2-7, with D possibly being TRBD1 (6 bases). Trimming cost V 4 bases and J 2 bases, with 15 bases left between them. The germline V gene encodes CDR1 MNHEY and CDR2 SVGEGT. CDR3 length: 15 residues. CDR3 residues: CASSSQGTHTYEQYF. CDR3 coding DNA: TGTGCCAGCAGTTCCCAGGGGACCCATACCTACGAGCAGTACTTC.

V is TRBV3-1 (or the pseudogene TRBV3-2) and J is TRBJ2-1; the D gene is possibly TRBD2 (5 bases). CDR1 is LGHDT, CDR2 YNNKEL, per germline (reference sequence). CDR3 length: 16 residues. The V end lost 7 bases, the J end lost 5 bases, and 21 bases lay between the germline ends. In DNA, the CDR3 is TGTGCCAGCACCTCACCTCCGGGGTCCGGCCACAATGAGCAGTTCTTC. Its translation: CASTSPPGSGHNEQFF.

This clone was detected a few times. This sequence joins TRBV19 and TRBJ1-4; 9 bases are shared with TRBD1. Germline loops: CDR1 LNHDA, CDR2 SQIVND (reference sequence). This CDR3 contains 15 residues. The trim removed 4 bases at V and 7 bases at J, leaving 7 bases unmatched. DNA for the CDR3: TGTGCCAGTAGTAACCGGGACAGGGCGCGTGAAAAACTGTTTTTT. It translates to CASSNRDRAREKLFF.

The chain employs TRBV7-6 and TRBJ1-1; 8 nucleotides agree with TRBD1. CDR1 is SGHVS, CDR2 FNYEAQ, per germline. The length of the CDR3 is 13 residues. V was clipped by 5 bases and J by 3 bases; unmatched bases: 2. The CDR3 is CASSLQGDTEAFF. The CDR3 coding sequence is TGTGCCAGCAGCCTACAGGGGGACACTGAAGCTTTCTTT.

The chain employs TRBV6-5 and TRBJ2-1; a weak D match, TRBD1 (6 bases). CDR1 and CDR2 (germline): MNHEY, SVGAGI. This CDR3 has 11 amino acids. Between the trimmed V and J ends, which lost 7 bases and 7 bases, there was a span of 8 bases. The chain's CDR3 is CASIRGNEQFF. CDR3 DNA: TGTGCCAGCATTAGGGGGAATGAGCAGTTCTTC.

The V and J genes are TRBV12-3 or TRBV12-4 and TRBJ1-5; a possible D gene is TRBD1 (5 bases). Trimming cost V 6 bases and J 11 bases, with 11 bases left between them. CDR3 length equals 11 residues. The CDR3 sequence: CASSSGAAQHF. CDR3 bases: TGTGCCAGCAGCAGTGGGGCGGCCCAGCATTTT.

This clone was observed a handful of times. The V gene is TRBV10-2, the J gene TRBJ2-1; TRBD1 aligns across 7 bases. Germline values: CDR1 WSHSY, CDR2 SAAADI. There are 11 residues in the CDR3. The V gene end was trimmed by 6 bases and the J gene end by 9 bases; junction bases not matched to a gene: 2. The CDR3 here is CASRRQGEQFF. The CDR3, as DNA: TGCGCCAGCAGAAGACAGGGTGAGCAGTTCTTC.

The chain couples TRBV11-2 to TRBJ1-1, with 8 bases that match TRBD1. V was clipped by 5 bases and J by 7 bases; unmatched bases: 9. Looked up from germline, CDR1 is SGHAT and CDR2 is FQNNGV. The CDR3 totals 14 residues. CDR3 region: CASSPRDRKIEAFF. The DNA of the CDR3 is TGTGCCAGCAGCCCCCGGGACAGGAAAATTGAAGCTTTCTTT.

The rearrangement uses TRBV18 and TRBJ1-1; D gene uncertain. The CDR3 is made up of 13 amino acids. The germline V and J ends were trimmed by 3 bases and 7 bases, with 12 bases remaining between them. Germline assignment: CDR1 KGHSH and CDR2 LQKENI. For the CDR3, the DNA is TGTGCCAGCTCACCTTACCCCCAGGTTGAAGCTTTCTTT. It codes for CASSPYPQVEAFF.

This CDR3 reads CASSPETGGAAIEQYF. In DNA, the CDR3 is TGTGCCAGCAGCCCGGAGACAGGGGGCGCCGCGATTGAGCAGTACTTC. The V call is TRBV11-2, the J call TRBJ2-7; TRBD1 agrees at 10 bases. Germline CDR1 SGHAT, CDR2 FQNNGV. This CDR3 has 16 residues. The V gene end was trimmed by 5 bases and the J gene end by 7 bases; junction bases not matched to a gene: 14.

The V call is TRBV10-2, the J call TRBJ2-5; D is possibly TRBD2 (7 bases). The CDR3 has 16 residues. The V gene's germline CDR1 is WSHSY and CDR2 SAAADI. V was trimmed by 5 bases and J by 4 bases, leaving 20 bases between them. CDR3 coding DNA: TGCGCCAGCAGTTCCCGGTCTAGCGGAGGGGGAGAGACCCAGTACTTC. Translating it yields CASSSRSSGGGETQYF.

The rearrangement links TRBV3-1 (or the pseudogene TRBV3-2) to TRBJ1-3; the D is unclear. V was shortened by 5 bases and J by 4 bases, with 15 bases between the two germline ends. The CDR3 contains 15 residues. Germline CDR1 reads LGHDT; CDR2 reads YNNKEL (reference sequence). Here the CDR3 reads CASSYGRASGNTIYF. As DNA, the CDR3 is TGTGCCAGCAGCTATGGGAGGGCTTCCGGAAACACCATATATTTT.

This clone came up a few times. The chain recombines TRBV7-9 with TRBJ1-1; D is unclear. With 5 bases removed from V and 1 base from J, the gap between germline ends came to 11 bases. This CDR3 has 14 residues. CDR1 is SEHNR and CDR2 is FQNEAQ in the germline V gene (reference sequence). This CDR3 reads CASSLGVSNTEAFF. In DNA, the CDR3 is TGTGCCAGCAGCCTTGGAGTGTCGAACACTGAAGCTTTCTTT.

This clone has only one observation. The V gene is TRBV30, the J gene TRBJ1-2; 8 positions match TRBD1. The trim removed 4 bases at V and 0 bases at J, leaving 1 base unmatched. The CDR3 length is 13 residues. CDR1 and CDR2 from the germline V gene are GTSNPN and SVGIG (reference sequence). This CDR3 is CAWKGQANYGYTF. In DNA, the CDR3 is TGTGCCTGGAAGGGACAGGCTAACTATGGCTACACCTTC. Using reference TRBV30 and TRBJ1-2 for the parts outside the CDR3, the full variable domain is SQTIHQWPATLVQPVGSPLSLECTVEGTSNPNLYWYRQAAGRGLQLLFYSVGIGQISSEVPQNLSASRPQDRQFILSSKKLLLSDSGFYLCAWKGQANYGYTFGSGTRLTVV.

The chain is built from TRBV2 and TRBJ1-6; D gene uncertain. Trimming removed 6 bases at V and 2 bases at J, with 5 bases between. The germline V gene has CDR1 SNHLY and CDR2 FYNNEI. The CDR3 is made up of 13 amino acids. CDR3 loop: CASSKTYNSPLHF. The CDR3, as DNA: TGTGCCAGCAGCAAAACCTATAATTCACCCCTCCACTTT.